What follows describes a single T cell receptor (beta chain). Antigen: not known. Running of the v3.0 immunoSEQ assay took place at survey level. The protocol was immunoSEQ multiplex PCR, while the TCRdb copy is restricted to in-frame clones and leaves out a portion. The sample holds around 29,000 clones, about 95% seen once. The CDR3 is 17 residues long. V lost 5 bases to trimming and J lost 0 bases, with 19 bases between them. The V gene's germline CDR1 is GTSNPN and CDR2 SVGIG (reference sequence). This record comes from a study of long-term antiretroviral therapy in people with HIV. Notes on the study in general: Absence of data on ART adherence, viral resistance or therapy changes was noted.

The sample was unsorted PBMCs, taken 5.3 years after starting antiretroviral therapy. The source of this sequence is a man over 45 with HIV. The chain recombines TRBV30 with TRBJ1-4; perhaps TRBD1 as D (6 bases). This chain's CDR3 is CAWGFFGTPATNEKLFF. The CDR3 DNA sequence: TGTGCCTGGGGGTTCTTCGGGACACCTGCAACTAATGAAAAACTGTTTTTT. The whole variable domain, remainder taken from reference TRBV30 and TRBJ1-4, is SQTIHQWPATLVQPVGSPLSLECTVEGTSNPNLYWYRQAAGRGLQLLFYSVGIGQISSEVPQNLSASRPQDRQFILSSKKLLLSDSGFYLCAWGFFGTPATNEKLFFGSGTQLSVL.